The 31 T cell receptor beta chains below come from one sample, sequenced in a study of T-cell memory formation after mild COVID-19. From the 5' RACE reads, TCRdb called clonotypes with MiXCR, one entry per CDR3 protein. The table has about 360,000 distinct CDR3 sequences, approximately 15% seen once. Sample: PBMCs or a T cell subset sorted from them (not recorded which). The origin of the receptors is a man younger than 35 who had mild COVID-19 (a few samples of this study predate the infection). Cell type and time point are not known.

This clonotype occurred many times. The chain employs TRBV5-1 and TRBJ1-1; D gene ambiguous. The CDR3 sequence is 12 residues long. CDR1 is SGHRS and CDR2 is YFSETQ in the germline V gene. V was trimmed by 4 bases and J by 6 bases, leaving 10 bases between them. CDR3 sequence: CASSRPPPEAFF. The CDR3 DNA sequence: TGCGCCAGCAGCAGGCCCCCTCCTGAAGCTTTCTTT.

This clonotype was picked up a small number of times. This rearrangement joins TRBV9 to TRBJ2-3; D is possibly TRBD1 (5 bases). V was trimmed by 0 bases and J by 0 bases, leaving 11 bases between them. The CDR3 contains 16 residues. The germline V gene has CDR1 SGDLS and CDR2 YYNGEE. The CDR3 DNA sequence: TGTGCCAGCAGCGTAGACAGGACCCCTAGCACAGATACGCAGTATTTT. This codes for CASSVDRTPSTDTQYF.

This clonotype was counted between two and nine times. The rearrangement links TRBV4-1 to TRBJ1-2, with D hard to call. The CDR3 covers 13 residues. V dropped 1 base and J dropped 2 bases, with 5 bases sitting between them. Germline V gives CDR1 MGHRA, CDR2 YSYEKL. CDR3 protein: CASSQGENYGYTF. Here the CDR3 DNA reads TGCGCCAGCAGCCAAGGAGAGAACTATGGCTACACCTTC.

In its sample, this clonotype was seen a few times. This chain links TRBV25-1 with TRBJ1-5; D may be TRBD1 (6 bases). Trimming cost V 6 bases and J 10 bases, with 22 bases left between them. The CDR3 loop spans 15 amino acids. Germline lookup yields CDR1 MGHDK and CDR2 SYGVNS. The CDR3: CASSSRGQGKTPQHF. CDR3 DNA sequence: TGTGCCAGCAGCTCCCGGGGGCAGGGAAAAACCCCCCAGCATTTT.

The genes are TRBV6-6 and TRBJ1-6, with 9 bases aligning to TRBD1. The V gene end was trimmed by 2 bases and the J gene end by 10 bases; junction bases not matched to a gene: 6. Germline V lookup: CDR1 MNHNY, CDR2 SVGAGI (reference sequence). This CDR3 is built from 15 residues. The CDR3 coding sequence is TGTGCCAGCAGTTACACGACAGGGGGGGAATCACCCCTCCACTTT. It encodes CASSYTTGGESPLHF.

The table lists this clonotype with a few counts. The V call is TRBV7-2, the J call TRBJ2-5; tentative D call: TRBD1 (6 bases). Germline lookup yields CDR1 SGHTA and CDR2 FQGNSA. The CDR3 totals 14 residues. V was trimmed by 5 bases and J by 5 bases, leaving 15 bases between them. Here the CDR3 reads CASSAGQTLETQYF. The CDR3 DNA is TGTGCCAGCAGCGCCGGACAGACCCTGGAGACCCAGTACTTC.

The sample holds one count of this clonotype. The chain joins TRBV2 to TRBJ2-5, with TRBD2 identical over 13 bases. The trim removed 2 bases at V and 5 bases at J, leaving 8 bases unmatched. Germline V gene lookup returns CDR1 SNHLY and CDR2 FYNNEI. The CDR3 length is 17 residues. In DNA, the CDR3 is TGTGCCAGCAGTGAAAGGACTAGCGGGGGAAGTCGGGAGACCCAGTACTTC. Residues: CASSERTSGGSRETQYF.

This clonotype has only a few counts. CDR3 DNA: TGCAGCGTTCGTAGGGGACTCTCTGGAAACACCATATATTTT. Translated, it gives CSVRRGLSGNTIYF. The chain is built from TRBV29-1 and TRBJ1-3; tentative D call: TRBD1 (5 bases). V was trimmed by 5 bases and J by 0 bases, leaving 11 bases between them. The CDR3 covers 14 residues. Germline CDR1 SQVTM, CDR2 ANQGSEA.

This chain joins TRBV10-3 and TRBJ1-2; D uncertain. The V gene lost 0 bases and the J gene lost 8 bases, with 13 bases spanning the gap. CDR1 and CDR2 (germline): ENHRY, SYGVKD. The CDR3 is 14 residues long. The CDR3: CAISESSYEGGYTF. The CDR3 DNA reads as TGTGCCATCAGTGAGTCGTCATACGAAGGGGGCTACACCTTC.

In its sample, this clonotype was seen many times. This chain connects TRBV5-1 to TRBJ1-1; D might be TRBD1 (6 bases). In germline, CDR1 is SGHRS, CDR2 YFSETQ. This CDR3 comprises 15 residues. V lost 2 bases and J lost 5, with 16 bases in between. The CDR3 sequence: CASSLSTGKITEAFF. CDR3 DNA sequence: TGCGCCAGCAGCTTAAGTACAGGGAAGATAACTGAAGCTTTCTTT.

This clonotype was picked up a small number of times. The chain carries TRBV7-2 and TRBJ1-2; D is ambiguous. V lost 5 bases to trimming and J lost 7 bases, with 17 bases between them. CDR1 and CDR2 from the germline V gene are SGHTA and FQGNSA. CDR3 length: 14 amino acids. Here the CDR3 reads CASSPPGEARGYTF. CDR3 in DNA: TGTGCCAGCAGCCCGCCGGGAGAGGCGCGTGGCTACACCTTC.

This clonotype was counted between two and nine times. The chain uses TRBV7-2 and TRBJ1-5, with D unclear. Germline V gene data show CDR1 as SGHTA and CDR2 as FQGNSA. The CDR3 spans 13 residues. V shed 3 bases and J shed 5 bases, with 8 bases lying between them. The CDR3 here is CASSFERDQPQHF. CDR3 coding DNA: TGTGCCAGCAGCTTTGAAAGGGATCAGCCCCAGCATTTT.

This chain joins TRBV9 and TRBJ2-2, with a weak D call TRBD2 (7 bases). The CDR3 extends over 16 amino acids. CDR1 SGDLS and CDR2 YYNGEE come from the germline V gene. The germline V and J ends were trimmed by 0 bases and 3 bases, with 12 bases remaining between them. The CDR3 loop reads CASSVAGGQDTGELFF. DNA of the CDR3: TGTGCCAGCAGCGTAGCCGGGGGGCAGGACACCGGGGAGCTGTTTTTT.

This clonotype came up many times. J is TRBJ2-2 and V is TRBV2; D not resolved. Germline loops: CDR1 SNHLY, CDR2 FYNNEI. The CDR3 is 14 amino acids. V was shortened by 7 bases and J by 4 bases, with 13 bases between the two germline ends. In DNA form, the CDR3 reads TGTGCCAGCACCCCCGGGCGCGGCACCGGGGAGCTGTTTTTT. It translates to CASTPGRGTGELFF.

The chain recombines TRBV27 with TRBJ2-7, with 7 bases lining up with TRBD1. V lost 3 bases, J lost 6 bases, and 2 bases stayed unmatched. The CDR3 totals 12 residues. Germline CDR1 MNHEY, CDR2 SMNVEV (reference sequence). CDR3 DNA: TGTGCCAGCAGTTTCCCAGGGGGCGAGCAGTACGTC. It encodes CASSFPGGEQYV.

The chain couples TRBV24-1 to TRBJ2-3; D remains unclear. The V gene's germline CDR1 is KGHDR and CDR2 SFDVKD. This CDR3 is built from 12 residues. With 6 bases removed from V and 6 bases from J, the gap between germline ends came to 9 bases. The CDR3 spells CATSTPGDTQYF. The DNA for the CDR3 is TGTGCCACCAGTACTCCGGGTGATACGCAGTATTTT.

This clonotype was seen only a few times. This chain joins TRBV11-1 and TRBJ1-1; D is uncertain. The V gene lost 4 bases and the J gene lost 1 base, with 10 bases spanning the gap. This CDR3 has 14 residues. The V gene's germline CDR1 is SGHAT and CDR2 FQDESV (reference sequence). Here the CDR3 reads CASSSDERNTEAFF. CDR3 DNA sequence: TGTGCCAGCAGCTCGGACGAACGGAACACTGAAGCTTTCTTT.

The CDR3 spells CASSDQGNSPLHF. DNA for the CDR3: TGCGCCAGCAGCGACCAGGGGAATTCACCCCTCCACTTT. The V gene is TRBV5-1, the J gene TRBJ1-6; D may be TRBD1 (6 bases). The CDR3 totals 13 residues. Germline V CDR1 and CDR2: SGHRS, YFSETQ. The V end was cut by 4 bases, the J end by 7 bases, with 9 bases between.

This clonotype was seen a single time. J is TRBJ2-1 and V is TRBV6-5, with D maybe TRBD2 (5 bases). CDR1 and CDR2 from the germline V gene are MNHEY and SVGAGI. There are 12 residues in the CDR3. Between the trimmed V and J ends, which lost 5 bases and 10 bases, there was a span of 12 bases. The CDR3 DNA follows: TGTGCCAGCAGTCCGGGGAAGGTCGAGCAGTTCTTC. This sequence encodes CASSPGKVEQFF.

The V and J genes are TRBV7-8 and TRBJ1-6, with a possible D match to TRBD1 (5 bases). The germline V gene encodes CDR1 SGHVS and CDR2 FQNEAQ. V was clipped by 5 bases and J by 18 bases, with 20 bases between them. The CDR3 is 13 amino acids. The chain's CDR3 is CASSGTGGTAPHF. The CDR3 nucleotides read TGTGCCAGCAGCGGGACCGGAGGTACGGCCCCCCACTTT.

This clonotype was found a few times. The chain recombines TRBV25-1 with TRBJ2-5; perhaps TRBD2 as D (5 bases). The CDR3 consists of 14 residues. V lost 4 bases to trimming and J lost 2 bases, with 11 bases between them. Germline V lookup: CDR1 MGHDK, CDR2 SYGVNS. CDR3 in amino acids: CASSGLRRQETQYF. The DNA for the CDR3 is TGTGCCAGCAGTGGACTAAGGAGGCAAGAGACCCAGTACTTC.

This clonotype was seen ten or more times. The J gene is TRBJ2-2, the V gene TRBV30, with D possibly being TRBD2 (6 bases). With 3 bases removed from V and 8 bases from J, the gap between germline ends came to 10 bases. This CDR3 region has 12 residues. CDR1 GTSNPN and CDR2 SVGIG come from the germline V gene (reference sequence). For the CDR3, the DNA is TGTGCCTGGAGGAACGGGGGTGGGGAGCTGTTTTTT. Its protein product is CAWRNGGGELFF.

The CDR3 coding sequence is TGTGCCAGCAGTCTAGCGGGTGGGGTGGATACGCAGTATTTT. Protein product: CASSLAGGVDTQYF. The chain links TRBV6-5 to TRBJ2-3; 8 nucleotides match TRBD2. This CDR3 region has 14 residues. V shed 5 bases, J shed 6 bases, and the junction held 7 bases outside the gene matches. Germline V gives CDR1 MNHEY, CDR2 SVGAGI.

This clonotype was counted between two and nine times. This chain joins TRBV5-1 and TRBJ2-1; 9 bases fit TRBD1. From germline, CDR1 is SGHRS and CDR2 YFSETQ. Trimming cost V 3 bases and J 8 bases; bases outside gene matches: 6. This CDR3 contains 14 residues. CDR3 in amino acids: CASSWGQGYDEQFF. CDR3 DNA sequence: TGCGCCAGCAGCTGGGGACAGGGATACGATGAGCAGTTCTTC. Combining the CDR3 with reference TRBV5-1 and TRBJ2-1 gives the whole variable domain KAGVTQTPRYLIKTRGQQVTLSCSPISGHRSVSWYQQTPGQGLQFLFEYFSETQRNKGNFPGRFSGRQFSNSRSEMNVSTLELGDSALYLCASSWGQGYDEQFFGPGTRLTVL.

This rearrangement joins TRBV5-6 to TRBJ2-3; D unresolved. Trimming took off 0 bases at V and 6 bases at J, with 11 bases between the two ends. The CDR3 totals 14 residues. Germline lookup yields CDR1 SGHDT and CDR2 YYEEEE. The CDR3 loop reads CASSLDRRADTQYF. The CDR3 DNA sequence: TGTGCCAGCAGCTTGGACAGAAGGGCGGATACGCAGTATTTT.

The V gene is TRBV5-5, the J gene TRBJ2-7; D is unclear. Germline V lookup: CDR1 SGHKS, CDR2 YYEKEE (reference sequence). The V end was cut by 5 bases, the J end by 2 bases, with 11 bases between. This CDR3 spans 13 amino acids. CDR3 protein: CASSRAPAYEQYV. The CDR3, as DNA: TGTGCCAGCAGTCGCGCGCCCGCCTACGAGCAGTACGTC.

This clonotype was observed a few times. The CDR3 coding sequence is TGTGCCAGCAGCCAAGATTTTTCCGGGACAGGGGCCAAATCTGGAAACACCATATATTTT. Amino acid sequence: CASSQDFSGTGAKSGNTIYF. The chain employs TRBV4-2 and TRBJ1-3; 10 nucleotides agree with TRBD1. Germline V gene lookup returns CDR1 LGHNA and CDR2 YNFKEQ. V lost 0 bases, J lost 1 base, and 12 bases stayed unmatched. The CDR3 contains 20 residues.

This clonotype was seen a handful of times. The chain uses TRBV9 and TRBJ2-1; unclear D gene. The germline CDR1 and CDR2 sequences are SGDLS and YYNGEE. The CDR3 is 15 residues long. Between the trimmed V and J ends, which lost 6 bases and 4 bases, there was a span of 17 bases. CDR3 sequence: CASTIEPQAYNEQFF. In DNA form, the CDR3 reads TGTGCCAGCACGATAGAGCCCCAGGCTTACAATGAGCAGTTCTTC.

In its sample, this clonotype was seen a few times. V usage is TRBV21-1 and J usage is TRBJ1-1; the tabulated D call, TRBD1, remains unverified against the DNA. TRBV21-1 is a documented pseudogene. This CDR3 spans 14 amino acids. The CDR3 protein is CASSLGRIYTEAFF. CDR3 DNA sequence: TGTGCCAGCAGCCTTGGGCGGATATACACTGAAGCTTTCTTT.

This clonotype showed up just a few times. The chain combines TRBV27 with TRBJ2-5, with D perhaps matching TRBD2 (6 bases). CDR1 MNHEY and CDR2 SMNVEV come from the germline V gene (reference sequence). V was trimmed by 5 bases and J by 7 bases, leaving 20 bases between them. The CDR3 is 15 residues long. The CDR3 DNA is TGTGCCAGCAGTCGCTTTTCTGGAGGGGTCGGGACCCAGTACTTC. Amino acid sequence: CASSRFSGGVGTQYF.

DNA of the CDR3: TGCAGTGCTAGAGAGCGGGGGGCCGGGGAGCTGTTTTTT. Encoded protein: CSARERGAGELFF. The rearrangement links TRBV20-1 to TRBJ2-2; 8 bases line up with TRBD2. The V segment lost 0 bases and the J segment 6 bases; nucleotides outside the gene matches: 0. The CDR3 length is 13 residues. The germline gives CDR1 DFQATT, CDR2 SNEGSKA (reference sequence).